These T cell receptor beta chains were read from a single sample in a study of cytomegalovirus exposure and HLA in healthy donors. TCRdb's copy holds only in-frame clones and misses some; the assay was immunoSEQ multiplex PCR. The profile covers tens of thousands of clones, with around 80% appearing a single time and roughly half taken by the ten largest. Specimen: PBMCs. These receptors were obtained from a man between 50 and 59 years old in good health and CMV-seropositive. CDR3s include the opening cysteine and the closing phenylalanine or tryptophan. The D gene is left open where the match is weak. Size is stated for part of the rows, as once, few or many counts, or as a class when the clone is expanded.

CDR3 protein,CDR3 DNA,clone size,V gene,D gene,J gene
CASSMDTGGGIGELFF,TGTGCCAGTAGTATGGATACAGGGGGCGGAATAGGGGAGCTGTTTTTT,.,TRBV19,TRBD1,TRBJ2-2
CASSATGEASSYEQYF,TGTGCCAGCAGCGCGACAGGGGAGGCTAGCTCCTACGAGCAGTACTTC,once,TRBV9,TRBD1,TRBJ2-7
CASSHRGDRSYEQYF,TGCGCCAGCAGCCACAGGGGGGACAGATCCTACGAGCAGTACTTC,once,TRBV4-3,.,TRBJ2-7
CASSLVTGGQETQYF,TGCGCCAGCAGCTTGGTGACAGGGGGCCAAGAGACCCAGTACTTC,.,TRBV5-1,TRBD1,TRBJ2-5
CASSLRQGNTGELFF,TGTGCCAGCAGCCTTCGACAGGGCAACACCGGGGAGCTGTTTTTT,.,TRBV7-9,TRBD1,TRBJ2-2
CASSQAGEQETQYF,TGTGCCAGCAGCCAAGCGGGGGAGCAAGAGACCCAGTACTTC,.,TRBV4-2,.,TRBJ2-5
CASRGGQAWQYF,TGTGCCAGCAGGGGAGGACAGGCTTGGCAGTACTTC,.,TRBV6-5,.,TRBJ2-7
CASSLRDLRGYEQYF,TGTGCCAGCAGTTTGCGGGACCTTCGGGGTTACGAGCAGTACTTC,.,TRBV28,.,TRBJ2-7
CASSQNSGSSYEQYF,TGCGCCAGCAGCCAAAACAGCGGGAGCTCCTACGAGCAGTACTTC,.,TRBV4-1,TRBD2,TRBJ2-7
CASSSTGKNIQYF,TGTGCCAGCTCGTCCACGGGCAAAAACATTCAGTACTTC,.,TRBV6-1,.,TRBJ2-4
CASSSIRLANYGYTF,TGTGCCAGCAGCTCCATTAGACTGGCTAACTATGGCTACACCTTC,few,TRBV7-9,.,TRBJ1-2
CAWSATRDSEQYF,TGTGCCTGGAGTGCAACTAGGGACAGCGAGCAGTACTTC,.,TRBV30,TRBD1,TRBJ2-7
CASSLAGLAGDGEQFF,TGCGCCAGCAGCTTGGCCGGACTAGCGGGAGACGGTGAGCAGTTCTTC,.,TRBV5-1,TRBD2,TRBJ2-1
CASSSWANTDTQYF,TGTGCCAGCAGCTCATGGGCTAACACAGATACGCAGTATTTT,once,TRBV27,.,TRBJ2-3
CASVAEFTDTQYF,TGTGCCAGCGTGGCGGAATTCACAGATACGCAGTATTTT,.,TRBV2,.,TRBJ2-3
CASSAGTGLGEAFF,TGTGCCAGCAGCGCCGGGACAGGGTTGGGTGAAGCTTTCTTT,once,TRBV5-6,TRBD1,TRBJ1-1
CASSFLTSGNQETQYF,TGTGCCAGCAGTTTTCTTACTAGCGGAAACCAAGAGACCCAGTACTTC,.,TRBV28,TRBD2,TRBJ2-5
CASSPGLVAGELFF,TGTGCCAGCAGCCCGGGACTAGTTGCCGGGGAGCTGTTTTTT,.,TRBV11-3,TRBD2,TRBJ2-2
CASSLSLGGEQFF,TGTGCCAGCAGCTTATCCCTGGGGGGTGAGCAGTTCTTC,.,TRBV11-2,.,TRBJ2-1
CASSLEVGGATGANVLTF,TGTGCCAGCAGTTTGGAGGTGGGGGGAGCAACTGGGGCCAACGTCCTGACTTTC,.,TRBV28,.,TRBJ2-6
CASSPTSGVGGYEQYF,TGTGCCAGCAGCCCAACATCTGGGGTCGGGGGTTACGAGCAGTACTTC,.,TRBV9,.,TRBJ2-7
CASSVRLAGPGELFF,TGTGCCAGCAGCGTACGACTAGCGGGCCCCGGGGAGCTGTTTTTT,.,TRBV9,TRBD2,TRBJ2-2
CASSHYGTSGVNYEQYF,TGTGCCAGCAGCCACTACGGGACTAGCGGGGTCAATTACGAGCAGTACTTC,.,TRBV13,TRBD2,TRBJ2-7
CASKPVSSTDTQYF,TGTGCCAGTAAACCAGTTTCCAGCACAGATACGCAGTATTTT,.,TRBV27,.,TRBJ2-3
CASRASQGPNQPQHF,TGTGCCAGCAGAGCTTCTCAGGGCCCCAATCAGCCCCAGCATTTT,.,TRBV6-5,.,TRBJ1-5
CAWETVPDTQYF,TGTGCCTGGGAGACAGTTCCAGATACGCAGTATTTT,.,TRBV30,.,TRBJ2-3
CASTKGDTEAFF,TGTGCCAGCACCAAGGGGGACACTGAAGCTTTCTTT,.,TRBV6-5,.,TRBJ1-1
CASRPSDLGRDQPQHF,TGTGCCAGCAGACCATCCGATCTGGGTCGGGATCAGCCCCAGCATTTT,once,TRBV28,.,TRBJ1-5
CASSPGGYEQYF,TGTGCCAGCTCACCAGGAGGGTACGAGCAGTACTTC,.,TRBV18,.,TRBJ2-7
CASSKGAYNEQFF,TGTGCCAGCTCAAAGGGGGCCTACAATGAGCAGTTCTTC,.,TRBV18,.,TRBJ2-1
CASSSRQGAGNTIYF,TGTGCCAGCAGCTCAAGACAGGGTGCTGGAAACACCATATATTTT,few,TRBV13,TRBD1,TRBJ1-3
CASSSLGALHF,TGTGCCAGCAGCTCCCTAGGGGCCCTCCACTTT,.,TRBV11-2,.,TRBJ1-6
CASSFHSASGSYEQYF,TGTGCCAGCAGTTTTCACAGCGCTAGCGGGAGCTACGAGCAGTACTTC,.,TRBV28,TRBD2,TRBJ2-7
CASGPQGIETQYF,TGTGCCAGCGGGCCCCAAGGAATCGAGACCCAGTACTTC,once,TRBV27,.,TRBJ2-5
CASSRGGAYNEQFF,TGTGCCAGCAGTCGCGGGGGGGCCTACAATGAGCAGTTCTTC,.,TRBV6-5,TRBD2,TRBJ2-1
CASSQAVQGYDNEQFF,TGCGCCAGCAGCCAAGCGGTACAGGGGTATGACAATGAGCAGTTCTTC,.,TRBV4-1,TRBD1,TRBJ2-1
CASSLGTTGWSTGELFF,TGTGCCAGCAGCTTAGGGACAACAGGGTGGTCCACCGGGGAGCTGTTTTTT,.,TRBV7-3,.,TRBJ2-2
CASSAGQGYGYTF,TGCGCCAGCAGCGCGGGACAGGGTTATGGCTACACCTTC,.,TRBV5-1,TRBD1,TRBJ1-2
CASSWGDSKETQYF,TGTGCCAGCAGCTGGGGGGACAGCAAAGAGACCCAGTACTTC,once,TRBV5-6,.,TRBJ2-5
CASSPGAVREQYF,TGTGCCAGCTCACCGGGGGCGGTCCGCGAGCAGTACTTC,.,TRBV18,.,TRBJ2-7
CASSLGEAPGYTF,TGTGCCAGCAGCTTGGGGGAGGCCCCTGGCTACACCTTC,medium-sized,TRBV5-8,.,TRBJ1-2
CASSETIGNSPLHF,TGTGCCAGTAGTGAAACGATCGGGAATTCACCCCTCCACTTT,.,TRBV19,.,TRBJ1-6
CARSQDMIVLIYNEQFF,TGCGCCAGAAGCCAAGATATGATAGTCCTCATCTACAATGAGCAGTTCTTC,few,TRBV4-3,.,TRBJ2-1
CASSPPGDRASGANVLTF,TGCGCCAGCAGCCCCCCAGGCGACAGGGCATCTGGGGCCAACGTCCTGACTTTC,.,TRBV5-1,TRBD1,TRBJ2-6
CASSHSGANVLTF,TGTGCCAGTAGTCACTCTGGGGCCAACGTCCTGACTTTC,.,TRBV19,.,TRBJ2-6
CASSSTSGLATQYF,TGTGCCAGCAGTTCTACTAGCGGGTTGGCCACGCAGTATTTT,.,TRBV28,TRBD2,TRBJ2-3
CAWNSGDTDTQYF,TGTGCCTGGAACAGCGGAGACACAGATACGCAGTATTTT,.,TRBV30,.,TRBJ2-3
CASSSGAGEKLFF,TGTGCCAGTAGTAGCGGGGCAGGGGAAAAACTGTTTTTT,.,TRBV19,.,TRBJ1-4
CASSKTGLNQPQHF,TGTGCCAGCAGCAAGACAGGGCTCAATCAGCCCCAGCATTTT,.,TRBV2,TRBD1,TRBJ1-5